Following are 30 T cell receptor beta chains from one sample sequenced in a study of OX40 agonist ivuxolimab in advanced cancers. Produced via immunoSEQ multiplex PCR; TCRdb's table is partial and in-frame only. The sample contains 35,000 to 40,000 clones, around 93% of which appear only once. The material was CD4+ or CD8+ T cells sorted from blood, obtained in a trial of the OX40 agonist ivuxolimab. Receptors originate from an adult with an advanced solid tumor such as melanoma, head and neck, liver or kidney cancer.

The V and J genes are TRBV5-5 and TRBJ2-3; a possible D gene is TRBD1 (5 bases). The CDR3 runs 13 residues. Germline V gene lookup returns CDR1 SGHKS and CDR2 YYEKEE (reference sequence). V was clipped by 4 bases and J by 3 bases, with 9 bases between them. CDR3 amino acids: CASSGWTTDTQYF. The CDR3 DNA follows: TGTGCCAGCAGCGGTTGGACAACAGATACGCAGTATTTT.

The chain has TRBV5-6 and TRBJ2-1; D is ambiguous. Trimming took 4 bases from V and 8 from J, leaving 13 bases between them. The CDR3 spans 13 residues. The germline gives CDR1 SGHDT, CDR2 YYEEEE. In nucleotides, the CDR3 is TGTGCCAGCAGCCCCTCCCAACGGGATGAGCAGTTCTTC. Its translation: CASSPSQRDEQFF.

This chain links TRBV5-1 with TRBJ2-5, with TRBD2 matching 7 bases. The length of the CDR3 is 14 residues. In germline, CDR1 is SGHRS, CDR2 YFSETQ. V gave up 4 bases and J gave up 5 bases; unmatched junction bases: 8. The CDR3 spells CASSPPGGSETQYF. As DNA, the CDR3 is TGCGCCAGCAGCCCCCCCGGCGGGAGTGAGACCCAGTACTTC.

This chain joins TRBV6-5 and TRBJ1-1; D may be TRBD1 (5 bases). The length of the CDR3 is 15 residues. Deletions cut 4 bases from V and 8 bases from J, with 20 bases between. The germline V gene encodes CDR1 MNHEY and CDR2 SVGAGI. The CDR3, as DNA: TGTGCCAGCAGTTCCAGCCTCTCGGGCAGGGACGAAGCTTTCTTT. Its protein is CASSSSLSGRDEAFF.

J is TRBJ2-5 and V is TRBV7-9, with no clear D. This CDR3 is 17 amino acids long. V gave up 4 bases and J gave up 4 bases, with 22 bases separating them. Germline assignment: CDR1 SEHNR and CDR2 FQNEAQ (reference sequence). Written as DNA, the CDR3 is TGTGCCAGCAGCTCTGCTTTACGATTTGGGGATTTAGAGACCCAGTACTTC. It specifies CASSSALRFGDLETQYF.

The chain has TRBV2 and TRBJ2-5; tentatively, D is TRBD1 (5 bases). Trimming took 6 bases from V and 0 from J, leaving 5 bases between them. The CDR3 runs 12 residues. Germline V gene lookup returns CDR1 SNHLY and CDR2 FYNNEI. The CDR3 loop is CASRTDQETQYF. The CDR3 DNA reads TGTGCCAGCAGGACAGACCAAGAGACCCAGTACTTC.

The genes are TRBV4-3 and TRBJ2-5, with a tentative D call TRBD1 (6 bases). The V end lost 0 bases, the J end lost 5 bases, and 10 bases lay between the germline ends. Looked up from germline, CDR1 is LGHNA and CDR2 is YSLEER. This CDR3 region has 14 residues. The chain's CDR3 is CASSQEGGQETQYF. DNA for the CDR3: TGCGCCAGCAGCCAAGAAGGGGGTCAGGAGACCCAGTACTTC.

For the CDR3, the DNA is TGTGCCAGCAGCTCGCCGGGACAGGGTGATCAGCCCCAGCATTTT. As protein: CASSSPGQGDQPQHF. The V gene is TRBV7-9, the J gene TRBJ1-5; the match to TRBD1 covers 9 bases. V lost 4 bases to trimming and J lost 5 bases; unmatched junction nucleotides: 6. The CDR3 has 15 residues. Germline V gives CDR1 SEHNR, CDR2 FQNEAQ (reference sequence).

V gene TRBV5-1 combines with J gene TRBJ2-7; 10 bases map to TRBD2. The J segment lost 0 bases and the V segment lost 5 bases, leaving 5 bases of the junction unmatched. The germline gives CDR1 SGHRS, CDR2 YFSETQ. The CDR3 sequence is 15 residues long. The DNA of the CDR3 is TGCGCCAGCAGTTGGACTAGCGGAATCTCCTACGAGCAGTACTTC. Its protein product is CASSWTSGISYEQYF.

The chain employs TRBV9 and TRBJ1-4, with no clear D. Trimming left V 3 bases short and J 1 base short, with 7 bases between. The germline V gene encodes CDR1 SGDLS and CDR2 YYNGEE. The CDR3 consists of 14 residues. The CDR3 DNA reads as TGTGCCAGCAGCGAGAGTGGAACTAATGAAAAACTGTTTTTT. Translation gives CASSESGTNEKLFF.

The chain is built from TRBV9 and TRBJ1-2, with 12 bases identical to TRBD1. CDR1 is SGDLS and CDR2 is YYNGEE in the germline V gene. There are 17 residues in the CDR3. Trimming took 3 bases from V and 6 from J; bases not matched to a gene: 12. CDR3 nucleotide sequence: TGTGCCAGCAGCGGCCGGGACAGGGGGCGCGATGGCCATGGCTACACCTTC. It encodes CASSGRDRGRDGHGYTF.

A single count supports this clone. CDR3 coding DNA: TGTGCCAGCTCACCATCGACAGGCAGGGAGACCCAGTACTTC. Translated, it gives CASSPSTGRETQYF. The chain couples TRBV18 to TRBJ2-5, with D perhaps matching TRBD1 (6 bases). The germline V and J ends were trimmed by 2 bases and 5 bases, with 12 bases remaining between them. This CDR3 is built from 14 residues. Germline loops: CDR1 KGHSH, CDR2 LQKENI. Full variable domain (outside the CDR3, taken from reference TRBV18 and TRBJ2-5): NAGVMQNPRHLVRRRGQEARLRCSPMKGHSHVYWYRQLPEEGLKFMVYLQKENIIDESGMPKERFSAEFPKEGPSILRIQQVVRGDSAAYFCASSPSTGRETQYFGPGTRLLVL.

The V and J genes are TRBV7-6 and TRBJ1-1; tentative D call: TRBD1 (6 bases). In germline, CDR1 is SGHVS, CDR2 FNYEAQ. The V gene lost 1 base and the J gene lost 11 bases, with 17 bases spanning the gap. CDR3 length equals 14 residues. CDR3 amino acids: CASSLGPVVQGAFF. The CDR3 DNA is TGTGCCAGCAGCTTAGGTCCGGTCGTGCAGGGGGCTTTCTTT.

The V and J genes are TRBV5-1 and TRBJ2-7, with 8 bases aligning to TRBD2. CDR3 length equals 15 residues. Germline-derived CDR1 and CDR2 are SGHRS and YFSETQ. V was clipped by 0 bases and J by 3 bases; unmatched bases: 5. CDR3 DNA sequence: TGCGCCAGCAGCTTGGGACGGGAGGGGTTCTACGAGCAGTACTTC. This encodes CASSLGREGFYEQYF. Full variable domain (missing parts from reference TRBV5-1 and TRBJ2-7): KAGVTQTPRYLIKTRGQQVTLSCSPISGHRSVSWYQQTPGQGLQFLFEYFSETQRNKGNFPGRFSGRQFSNSRSEMNVSTLELGDSALYLCASSLGREGFYEQYFGPGTRLTVT.

This chain connects TRBV9 to TRBJ2-3; 9 bases align to TRBD2. Per the germline V gene, CDR1 is SGDLS and CDR2 is YYNGEE. Germline trimming cut 4 bases from V and 1 base from J; bases unmatched to any gene: 4. The CDR3 spans 15 residues. The CDR3 DNA reads as TGTGCCAGCAGCCCTAGCGGGATGGGCACAGATACGCAGTATTTT. Amino acids: CASSPSGMGTDTQYF.

This clone was observed once. The rearrangement joins TRBV19 to TRBJ1-2, with 7 positions matching TRBD1. Germline V lookup: CDR1 LNHDA, CDR2 SQIVND (reference sequence). The CDR3 is 15 residues long. J lost 3 bases, V lost 5 bases, and 9 bases had no gene match. This chain's CDR3 is CASSPGQSSYYGYTF. The DNA for the CDR3 is TGTGCCAGTAGTCCGGGACAGTCATCATACTATGGCTACACCTTC. The whole variable domain, filled in from reference TRBV19 and TRBJ1-2, reads DGGITQSPKYLFRKEGQNVTLSCEQNLNHDAMYWYRQDPGQGLRLIYYSQIVNDFQKGDIAEGYSVSREKKESFPLTVTSAQKNPTAFYLCASSPGQSSYYGYTFGSGTRLTVV.

Sample share makes this clone large (0.1 to 1%). This chain links TRBV19 with TRBJ2-5; possible D gene TRBD2, 5 bases. The V and J ends lost 4 bases and 1 base respectively, with 7 bases between them. The CDR3 covers 13 residues. The germline CDR1 and CDR2 sequences are LNHDA and SQIVND (reference sequence). CDR3 region: CASSTRGQETQYF. In nucleotides, the CDR3 is TGTGCCAGTAGTACCCGGGGCCAAGAGACCCAGTACTTC.

The chain couples TRBV7-2 to TRBJ2-3; D possibly corresponds to TRBD2 (6 bases). CDR3 size: 14 residues. Trimming cost V 2 bases and J 7 bases, with 13 bases left between them. Germline assignment: CDR1 SGHTA and CDR2 FQGNSA. CDR3 DNA sequence: TGTGCCAGCAGCTTAAGACGGGAGATGAATACGCAGTATTTT. Protein: CASSLRREMNTQYF.

The rearrangement joins TRBV7-9 to TRBJ2-3; weak D call: TRBD2 (5 bases). The germline V and J ends were trimmed by 0 bases and 8 bases, with 21 bases remaining between them. From germline, CDR1 is SEHNR and CDR2 FQNEAQ (reference sequence). CDR3 length: 17 residues. The CDR3 loop is CASSLALASREDGTQYF. The DNA for the CDR3 is TGTGCCAGCAGCTTAGCGCTGGCTAGCCGCGAAGACGGTACGCAGTATTTT.

This chain connects TRBV5-5 to TRBJ2-1; D might be TRBD1 (5 bases). Between the trimmed V and J ends, which lost 2 bases and 6 bases, there was a span of 15 bases. The CDR3 is made up of 15 amino acids. Germline V CDR1 and CDR2: SGHKS, YYEKEE (reference sequence). The CDR3 is CASSFGAGTTNEQFF. The CDR3 DNA follows: TGTGCCAGCAGCTTTGGGGCCGGAACCACCAATGAGCAGTTCTTC.

The chain recombines TRBV5-6 with TRBJ1-1; 7 positions agree with TRBD1. The CDR3 loop spans 14 amino acids. The V gene's germline CDR1 is SGHDT and CDR2 YYEEEE. Germline trimming cut 0 bases from V and 9 bases from J; bases unmatched to any gene: 8. In DNA, the CDR3 is TGTGCCAGCAGCTTGGCTGGAGGGGGCTCCCAAGCTTTCTTT. Translation: CASSLAGGGSQAFF.

V gene TRBV7-6 combines with J gene TRBJ1-3; tentative D call: TRBD1 (5 bases). The CDR3 contains 18 residues. With 5 bases removed from V and 1 base from J, the gap between germline ends came to 21 bases. The germline V gene has CDR1 SGHVS and CDR2 FNYEAQ. This chain's CDR3 is CASSPGHPGTVSGNTIYF. CDR3 sequence (DNA): TGTGCCAGCAGCCCGGGGCACCCAGGGACGGTATCTGGAAACACCATATATTTT.

The genes are TRBV2 and TRBJ2-1; 8 positions match TRBD1. This CDR3 has 14 amino acids. Germline-derived CDR1 and CDR2 are SNHLY and FYNNEI. V lost 6 bases to trimming and J lost 4 bases; unmatched junction nucleotides: 5. CDR3 in DNA: TGTGCCAGCAGCACAGGGGGAGGATACAATGAGCAGTTCTTC. This translates into CASSTGGGYNEQFF.

The chain has TRBV7-8 and TRBJ2-7; TRBD2 matches 8 bases. The CDR3 is 14 residues long. CDR1 and CDR2 from the germline V gene are SGHVS and FQNEAQ. Trimming cost V 5 bases and J 4 bases; bases outside gene matches: 7. The CDR3 protein is CASSPGTREYEQYV. The CDR3 DNA follows: TGTGCCAGCAGCCCCGGGACTAGAGAGTACGAGCAGTACGTC.

This chain joins TRBV2 and TRBJ1-4, with D perhaps TRBD1 (6 bases). V lost 8 bases, J lost 4 bases, and 11 bases lay in between. Germline V lookup: CDR1 SNHLY, CDR2 FYNNEI. This CDR3 contains 13 residues. CDR3 nucleotides: TGTGCCAGCCTAGACAGGAATAATGAAAAACTGTTTTTT. It is translated as CASLDRNNEKLFF. Based on the CDR3 plus reference TRBV2 and TRBJ1-4, the full variable domain is EPEVTQTPSHQVTQMGQEVILRCVPISNHLYFYWYRQILGQKVEFLVSFYNNEISEKSEIFDDQFSVERPDGSNFTLKIRSTKLEDSAMYFCASLDRNNEKLFFGSGTQLSVL.

The chain links TRBV11-2 to TRBJ2-7; 7 bases match TRBD2. V was clipped by 4 bases and J by 3 bases; unmatched bases: 6. The germline CDR1 and CDR2 sequences are SGHAT and FQNNGV. This CDR3 contains 14 residues. The CDR3 region is CASSSGRGGYEQYV. The DNA of the CDR3 is TGTGCCAGCAGCTCGGGCCGCGGGGGCTACGAGCAGTACGTC.

The gene calls are TRBV19 and TRBJ1-5, with a tentative D call TRBD1 (5 bases). CDR1 is LNHDA and CDR2 is SQIVND in the germline V gene (reference sequence). V shed 1 base and J shed 7 bases, with 20 bases lying between them. CDR3 size: 17 residues. The CDR3 here is CASSIVPDRLVLQPQHF. The CDR3 nucleotides are TGTGCCAGTAGTATAGTCCCCGACAGACTCGTCTTGCAGCCCCAGCATTTT. The full variable domain, its missing parts supplied by reference TRBV19 and TRBJ1-5, is DGGITQSPKYLFRKEGQNVTLSCEQNLNHDAMYWYRQDPGQGLRLIYYSQIVNDFQKGDIAEGYSVSREKKESFPLTVTSAQKNPTAFYLCASSIVPDRLVLQPQHFGDGTRLSIL.

This chain's CDR3 is CASARGATDTQYF. The CDR3 bases are TGTGCCAGCGCACGGGGCGCCACAGATACGCAGTATTTT. This chain links TRBV7-9 with TRBJ2-3, with D perhaps given as TRBD1 or TRBD2 (5 bases each). V lost 8 bases and J 2 bases, leaving 11 bases between the germline ends. This CDR3 has 13 residues. Germline V lookup: CDR1 SEHNR, CDR2 FQNEAQ (reference sequence).

The gene calls are TRBV4-3 and TRBJ1-1; D gene uncertain. This CDR3 contains 13 residues. V was shortened by 0 bases and J by 1 base, with 3 bases between the two germline ends. Germline CDR1 reads LGHNA; CDR2 reads YSLEER. The CDR3 DNA follows: TGCGCCAGCAGCCAAGACCCGAACACTGAAGCTTTCTTT. Translation gives CASSQDPNTEAFF.

This sequence joins TRBV4-1 and TRBJ2-1, with TRBD2 matching 12 bases. J lost 7 bases, V lost 4 bases, and 5 bases had no gene match. The CDR3 is 15 amino acids. CDR1 is MGHRA and CDR2 is YSYEKL in the germline V gene. In nucleotides, the CDR3 is TGCGCCAGCAGCCGACTAGCGGGAGAACTGAATGAGCAGTTCTTC. Translating gives CASSRLAGELNEQFF.